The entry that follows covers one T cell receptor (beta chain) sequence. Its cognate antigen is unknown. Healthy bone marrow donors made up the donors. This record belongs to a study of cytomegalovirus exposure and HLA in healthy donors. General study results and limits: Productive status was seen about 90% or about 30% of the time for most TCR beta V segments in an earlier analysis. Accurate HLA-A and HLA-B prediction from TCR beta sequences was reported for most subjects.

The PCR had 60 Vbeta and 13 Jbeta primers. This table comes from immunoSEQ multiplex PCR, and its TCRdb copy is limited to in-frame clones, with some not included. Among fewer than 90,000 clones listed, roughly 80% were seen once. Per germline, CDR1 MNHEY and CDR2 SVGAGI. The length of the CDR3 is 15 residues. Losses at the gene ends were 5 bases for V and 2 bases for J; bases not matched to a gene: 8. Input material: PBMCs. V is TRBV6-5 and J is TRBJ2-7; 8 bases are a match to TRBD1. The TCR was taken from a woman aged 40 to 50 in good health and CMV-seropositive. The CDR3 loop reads CASSRGTGNPYEQYF. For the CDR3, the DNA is TGTGCCAGCAGTCGCGGGACAGGCAACCCCTACGAGCAGTACTTC.